The entry below gives a single TCR beta chain sequence along with its context. These data are taken from a study of control samples from healthy donors and cancer patients. This table comes from immunoSEQ multiplex PCR, and its TCRdb copy is limited to in-frame clones, with some not included. The sample yields around 250,000 clones, around 80% seen once. Germline CDR1 reads MDHEN; CDR2 reads SYDVKM. The J segment lost 4 bases and the V segment lost 3 bases, leaving 6 bases of the junction unmatched. The length of the CDR3 is 15 residues. The chain has TRBV28 and TRBJ2-7, with 10 nucleotides matching TRBD1. The source of this sequence is a woman aged 60-75 years with lung cancer. The source material was PBMCs. The CDR3 sequence: CASSLAGQGRYEQYF. The CDR3, as DNA: TGTGCCAGCAGTTTGGCGGGACAGGGGAGGTACGAGCAGTACTTC. Using reference TRBV28 and TRBJ2-7 for the parts outside the CDR3, the full variable domain is DVKVTQSSRYLVKRTGEKVFLECVQDMDHENMFWYRQDPGLGLRLIYFSYDVKMKEKGDIPEGYSVSREKKERFSLILESASTNQTSMYLCASSLAGQGRYEQYFGPGTRLTVT.